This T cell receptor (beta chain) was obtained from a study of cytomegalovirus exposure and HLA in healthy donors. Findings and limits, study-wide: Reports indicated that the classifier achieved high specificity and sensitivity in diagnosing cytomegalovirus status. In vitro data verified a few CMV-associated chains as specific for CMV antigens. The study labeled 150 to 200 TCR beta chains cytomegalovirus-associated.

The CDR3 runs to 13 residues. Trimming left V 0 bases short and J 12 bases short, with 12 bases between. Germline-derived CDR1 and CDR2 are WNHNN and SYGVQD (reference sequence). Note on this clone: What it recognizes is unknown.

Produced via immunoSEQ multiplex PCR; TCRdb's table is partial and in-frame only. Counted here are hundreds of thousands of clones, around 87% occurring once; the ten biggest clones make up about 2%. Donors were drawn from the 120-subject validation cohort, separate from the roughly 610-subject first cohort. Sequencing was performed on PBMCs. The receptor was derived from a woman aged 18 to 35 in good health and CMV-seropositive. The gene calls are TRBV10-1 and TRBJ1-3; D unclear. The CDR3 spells CASSESEGLNIYF. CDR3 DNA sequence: TGCGCCAGCAGTGAGTCTGAGGGATTGAACATATATTTT.